These 21 T cell receptor beta chains share one sample of origin, sequenced in a study of beta chain features in type 1 diabetes. The study reverse transcribed the entire isolated RNA, so it sequenced expressed TCRB transcripts. Profiling relied on immunoSEQ multiplex PCR, and the TCRdb table lists in-frame clones only, not all of them. The data contain some 500,000 clones, roughly 10% of them singletons. Input material: naive CD4+ T cells from blood. The receptors stem from a woman under 30 in good health.

This sequence joins TRBV28 and TRBJ1-1; the D gene is possibly TRBD1 (5 bases). The CDR3 length is 14 residues. The V end lost 5 bases, the J end lost 5 bases, and 15 bases lay between the germline ends. Germline-derived CDR1 and CDR2 are MDHEN and SYDVKM. The CDR3 here is CASSPGTQGTEAFF. The CDR3 region has the DNA TGTGCCAGCAGTCCAGGCACCCAGGGTACTGAAGCTTTCTTT.

This clone was seen a handful of times. This chain links TRBV5-1 with TRBJ1-4; no definite D call. V shed 0 bases and J shed 4 bases, with 4 bases lying between them. There are 13 residues in the CDR3. Germline V gives CDR1 SGHRS, CDR2 YFSETQ. The CDR3 DNA reads TGCGCCAGCAGCTTGGAGATTAATGAAAAACTGTTTTTT. This translates into CASSLEINEKLFF.

The sample holds a few counts of this clone. This chain links TRBV2 with TRBJ1-2; 9 bases fit TRBD1. The germline V gene encodes CDR1 SNHLY and CDR2 FYNNEI. V dropped 8 bases and J dropped 4; count of bases not matched to a gene: 5. The CDR3 runs to 13 residues. CDR3 sequence (DNA): TGTGCCAGCTCCCTGGGACAGGGCTATGGCTACACCTTC. It encodes CASSLGQGYGYTF.

This clone has just a few counts. V gene TRBV7-2 combines with J gene TRBJ2-7, with TRBD1 matching 7 bases. V lost 5 bases to trimming and J lost 9 bases; unmatched junction nucleotides: 13. The germline V gene encodes CDR1 SGHTA and CDR2 FQGNSA. The CDR3 extends over 14 amino acids. CDR3 sequence: CASSLGQAWLGQYF. CDR3 nucleotides: TGTGCCAGCAGCCTAGGACAGGCATGGCTCGGGCAGTACTTC.

The chain has TRBV10-3 and TRBJ2-7; unclear D gene. There are 13 residues in the CDR3. The V and J ends lost 5 bases and 1 base respectively, with 9 bases between them. Germline V gene sequence: CDR1 ENHRY, CDR2 SYGVKD. The CDR3 region is CAISLAGSYEQYF. The CDR3 DNA sequence: TGTGCCATCAGTCTCGCTGGGTCCTACGAGCAGTACTTC.

The chain is built from TRBV2 and TRBJ2-3; 9 nucleotides line up with TRBD2. Germline loops: CDR1 SNHLY, CDR2 FYNNEI. The CDR3 is 15 amino acids. The V segment lost 8 bases and the J segment 2 bases; nucleotides outside the gene matches: 8. The CDR3 DNA reads as TGTGCCAGCCGGGGGACTAGCTTAAACACAGATACGCAGTATTTT. Residues: CASRGTSLNTDTQYF.

For the CDR3, the DNA is TGTGCCAGCAGCGCAGCCTCGGGTGAGACCCAGTACTTC. It specifies CASSAASGETQYF. The chain combines TRBV9 with TRBJ2-5; no definite D call. Germline V lookup: CDR1 SGDLS, CDR2 YYNGEE. V was pared by 3 bases and J by 5 bases, with 11 bases between. The CDR3 consists of 13 residues.

This clone turned up a few times. V gene TRBV2 combines with J gene TRBJ2-3, with TRBD2 matching over 7 bases. The junction had 18 bases not matched to a gene; V was cut back by 6 bases and J by 6 bases. Germline CDR1 is SNHLY and CDR2 is FYNNEI. The CDR3 length is 17 residues. CDR3 protein: CASRWGTSGTWADTQYF. The CDR3 bases are TGTGCCAGCAGGTGGGGAACGAGCGGGACCTGGGCTGATACGCAGTATTTT. The full variable domain, completed using reference TRBV2 and TRBJ2-3, is EPEVTQTPSHQVTQMGQEVILRCVPISNHLYFYWYRQILGQKVEFLVSFYNNEISEKSEIFDDQFSVERPDGSNFTLKIRSTKLEDSAMYFCASRWGTSGTWADTQYFGPGTRLTVL.

This clone was detected a few times. The J gene is TRBJ2-4, the V gene TRBV7-9; D possibly corresponds to TRBD2 (6 bases). This CDR3 has 13 residues. Trimming took 6 bases from V and 5 from J, leaving 11 bases between them. Germline CDR1 is SEHNR and CDR2 is FQNEAQ (reference sequence). The CDR3 region is CASSSTGENIQYF. The CDR3 DNA reads as TGTGCCAGCAGTTCTACGGGGGAAAACATTCAGTACTTC.

The rearrangement joins TRBV7-2 to TRBJ2-1; D uncertain. The CDR3 is 12 amino acids. Germline loops: CDR1 SGHTA, CDR2 FQGNSA. V was shortened by 2 bases and J by 6 bases, with 5 bases between the two germline ends. The CDR3 reads CASSLTRNEQFF. CDR3 sequence (DNA): TGTGCCAGCAGCTTAACTCGCAATGAGCAGTTCTTC.

This rearrangement joins TRBV5-1 to TRBJ2-3, with TRBD1 as a possible D gene (6 bases). This CDR3 region has 14 residues. V lost 0 bases to trimming and J lost 6 bases, with 11 bases between them. Germline lookup yields CDR1 SGHRS and CDR2 YFSETQ. The CDR3 here is CASSLDGGADTQYF. The DNA of the CDR3 is TGCGCCAGCAGCTTGGATGGGGGCGCGGATACGCAGTATTTT.

V gene TRBV14 combines with J gene TRBJ1-5; the D is unclear. In germline, CDR1 is SGHDN, CDR2 FVKESK. The CDR3 has 13 amino acids. Trimming stripped 4 bases from V and 6 bases from J, with 10 bases between. In DNA, the CDR3 is TGTGCCAGCAGCCCATCCGGCCGTCAGCCCCAGCATTTT. Translation: CASSPSGRQPQHF.

Regarding this clone: The identical CDR3 is also encoded by other nucleotide sequences in the sample. The rearrangement links TRBV5-4 to TRBJ2-3; 7 nucleotides line up with TRBD2. Germline CDR1 is SGHNT and CDR2 is YYREEE (reference sequence). The CDR3 has 14 residues. The ends lost 2 bases at V and 3 bases at J; junction bases unmatched: 3. The CDR3 region is CASSFGLVTDTQYF. The DNA for the CDR3 is TGTGCCAGCAGCTTTGGACTAGTGACAGATACGCAGTATTTT.

The chain is built from TRBV7-2 and TRBJ1-3, with D uncertain. Germline assignment: CDR1 SGHTA and CDR2 FQGNSA. The CDR3 has 11 amino acids. The ends were cut back, 1 base at V and 8 bases at J, with 3 bases in the middle. CDR3 in amino acids: CASSLVDTIYF. DNA for the CDR3: TGTGCCAGCAGCTTAGTTGACACCATATATTTT.

This clone has a handful of counts. The chain links TRBV7-2 to TRBJ1-2; 8 nucleotides match TRBD1. The CDR3 spans 13 residues. V was clipped by 3 bases and J by 8 bases; unmatched bases: 5. Germline V gene lookup returns CDR1 SGHTA and CDR2 FQGNSA. DNA for the CDR3: TGTGCCAGCAGCTTGGGACAGGCCCTGGGCTACACCTTC. It codes for CASSLGQALGYTF.

The genes are TRBV30 and TRBJ2-6, with D possibly matching TRBD1 (5 bases). The CDR3 runs 17 residues. V was pared by 0 bases and J by 0 bases, with 12 bases between. Germline CDR1 reads GTSNPN; CDR2 reads SVGIG (reference sequence). The CDR3 DNA reads TGTGCCTGGAGTGTGGCAGGGATCCTCTCTGGGGCCAACGTCCTGACTTTC. It translates to CAWSVAGILSGANVLTF.

This clone was observed a few times. This chain joins TRBV28 and TRBJ1-2; no reliable D call. The CDR3 is 11 amino acids. Per germline, CDR1 MDHEN and CDR2 SYDVKM. Trimming removed 8 bases at V and 4 bases at J, with 8 bases between. The CDR3 is CASGVIYGYTF. In DNA form, the CDR3 reads TGTGCCAGCGGTGTAATCTATGGCTACACCTTC.

The chain employs TRBV4-3 and TRBJ2-3; 10 bases fit TRBD2. V gave up 0 bases and J gave up 5 bases; unmatched junction bases: 8. From germline, CDR1 is LGHNA and CDR2 YSLEER. This CDR3 spans 17 amino acids. The CDR3 coding sequence is TGCGCCAGCAGCCAAGAATCTAGCGGGAGTTCTAGAGATACGCAGTATTTT. This encodes CASSQESSGSSRDTQYF.

This clone was recorded a few times. J is TRBJ2-1 and V is TRBV4-3; D perhaps matches TRBD2 (6 bases). V lost 5 bases to trimming and J lost 7 bases, with 15 bases between them. The germline V gene encodes CDR1 LGHNA and CDR2 YSLEER. CDR3 length equals 14 residues. The CDR3 sequence is CASSEGTEPNEQFF. The CDR3 DNA reads as TGCGCCAGCAGCGAAGGGACTGAACCTAATGAGCAGTTCTTC.

This clone was found a few times. The rearrangement uses TRBV28 and TRBJ2-1, with D perhaps matching TRBD1 (5 bases). Trimming removed 5 bases at V and 3 bases at J, with 23 bases between. CDR3 length: 18 residues. Germline V gives CDR1 MDHEN, CDR2 SYDVKM. The CDR3 loop reads CASSLGAPAAQFYNEQFF. The CDR3 nucleotides read TGTGCCAGCAGTCTTGGGGCGCCGGCCGCCCAGTTCTACAATGAGCAGTTCTTC.

This clone has only a few counts. The genes are TRBV2 and TRBJ2-1; D is undetermined. This CDR3 is 13 amino acids long. Trimming stripped 8 bases from V and 3 bases from J, with 11 bases between. Germline V gives CDR1 SNHLY, CDR2 FYNNEI. The CDR3 DNA reads TGTGCCAGCTGGGAAACTTACTACAATGAGCAGTTCTTC. Amino acid sequence: CASWETYYNEQFF.